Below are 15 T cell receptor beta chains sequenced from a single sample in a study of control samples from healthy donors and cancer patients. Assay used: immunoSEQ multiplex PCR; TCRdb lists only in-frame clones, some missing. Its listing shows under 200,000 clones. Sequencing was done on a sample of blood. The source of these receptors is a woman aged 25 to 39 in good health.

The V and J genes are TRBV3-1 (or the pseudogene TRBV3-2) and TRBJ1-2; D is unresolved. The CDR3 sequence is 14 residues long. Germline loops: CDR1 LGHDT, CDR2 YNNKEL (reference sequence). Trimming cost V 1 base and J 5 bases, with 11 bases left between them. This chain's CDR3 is CASSQAGVGYGYTF. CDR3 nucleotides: TGTGCCAGCAGCCAAGCAGGCGTTGGTTATGGCTACACCTTC.

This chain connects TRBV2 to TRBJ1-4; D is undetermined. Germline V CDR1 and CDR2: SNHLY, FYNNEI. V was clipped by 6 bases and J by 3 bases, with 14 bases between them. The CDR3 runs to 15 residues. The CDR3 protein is CASREKDFSNEKLFF. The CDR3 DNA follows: TGTGCCAGCAGGGAAAAGGATTTTTCTAATGAAAAACTGTTTTTT. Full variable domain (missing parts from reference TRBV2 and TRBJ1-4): EPEVTQTPSHQVTQMGQEVILRCVPISNHLYFYWYRQILGQKVEFLVSFYNNEISEKSEIFDDQFSVERPDGSNFTLKIRSTKLEDSAMYFCASREKDFSNEKLFFGSGTQLSVL.

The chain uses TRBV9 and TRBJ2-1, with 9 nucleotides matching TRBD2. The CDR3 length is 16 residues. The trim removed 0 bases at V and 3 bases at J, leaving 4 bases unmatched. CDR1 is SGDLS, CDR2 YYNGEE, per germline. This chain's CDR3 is CASSVAAGGRYNEQFF. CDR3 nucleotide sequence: TGTGCCAGCAGCGTAGCGGCGGGGGGGCGCTACAATGAGCAGTTCTTC. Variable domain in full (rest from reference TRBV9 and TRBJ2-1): DSGVTQTPKHLITATGQRVTLRCSPRSGDLSVYWYQQSLDQGLQFLIQYYNGEERAKGNILERFSAQQFPDLHSELNLSSLELGDSALYFCASSVAAGGRYNEQFFGPGTRLTVL.

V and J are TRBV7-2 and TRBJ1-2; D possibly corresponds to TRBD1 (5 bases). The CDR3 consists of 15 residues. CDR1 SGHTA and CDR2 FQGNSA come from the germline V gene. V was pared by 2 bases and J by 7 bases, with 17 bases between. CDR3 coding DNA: TGTGCCAGCAGCTTATGGTCCGGTCAGGGTAGTGGCTACACCTTC. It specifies CASSLWSGQGSGYTF.

The CDR3 coding sequence is TGTGCCAGCAGTGTCGGATCCTTTTATGGTGAAGCTTTCTTT. Protein product: CASSVGSFYGEAFF. The chain uses TRBV2 and TRBJ1-1; D unresolved. The CDR3 runs 14 residues. V gave up 4 bases and J gave up 7 bases, with 16 bases separating them. CDR1 and CDR2 from the germline V gene are SNHLY and FYNNEI.

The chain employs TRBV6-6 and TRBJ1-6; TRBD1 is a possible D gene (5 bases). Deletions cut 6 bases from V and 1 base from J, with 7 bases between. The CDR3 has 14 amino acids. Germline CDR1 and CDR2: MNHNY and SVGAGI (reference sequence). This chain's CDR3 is CASSRESYNSPLHF. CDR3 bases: TGTGCCAGCAGCAGGGAATCCTATAATTCACCCCTCCACTTT.

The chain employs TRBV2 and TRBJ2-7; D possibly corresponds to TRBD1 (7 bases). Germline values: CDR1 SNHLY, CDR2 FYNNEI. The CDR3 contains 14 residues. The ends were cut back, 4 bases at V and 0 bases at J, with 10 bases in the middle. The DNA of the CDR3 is TGTGCCAGCAGTGGGGGGGACAGCTCCTACGAGCAGTACTTC. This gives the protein CASSGGDSSYEQYF.

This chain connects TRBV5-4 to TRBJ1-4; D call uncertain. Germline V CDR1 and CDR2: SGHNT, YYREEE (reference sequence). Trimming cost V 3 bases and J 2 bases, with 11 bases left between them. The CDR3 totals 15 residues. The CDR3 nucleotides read TGTGCCAGCAGCTCGAGACATTCTACTAATGAAAAACTGTTTTTT. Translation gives CASSSRHSTNEKLFF. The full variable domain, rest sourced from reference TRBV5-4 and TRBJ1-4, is ETGVTQSPTHLIKTRGQQVTLRCSSQSGHNTVSWYQQALGQGPQFIFQYYREEENGRGNFPPRFSGLQFPNYSSELNVNALELDDSALYLCASSSRHSTNEKLFFGSGTQLSVL.

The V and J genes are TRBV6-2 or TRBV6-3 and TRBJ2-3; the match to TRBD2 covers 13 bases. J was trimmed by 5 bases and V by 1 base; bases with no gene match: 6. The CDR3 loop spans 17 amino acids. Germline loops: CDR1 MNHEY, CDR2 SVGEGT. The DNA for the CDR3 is TGTGCCAGCAGTTACTTCAGGACTAGCGGGGGTGGAGATACGCAGTATTTT. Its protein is CASSYFRTSGGGDTQYF.

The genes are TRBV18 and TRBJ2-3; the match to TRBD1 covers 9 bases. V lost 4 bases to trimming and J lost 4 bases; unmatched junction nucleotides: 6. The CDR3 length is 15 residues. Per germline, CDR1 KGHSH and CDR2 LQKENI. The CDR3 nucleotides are TGTGCCAGCTCACAACAACAGGGGGCCGCAGATACGCAGTATTTT. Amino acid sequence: CASSQQQGAADTQYF.

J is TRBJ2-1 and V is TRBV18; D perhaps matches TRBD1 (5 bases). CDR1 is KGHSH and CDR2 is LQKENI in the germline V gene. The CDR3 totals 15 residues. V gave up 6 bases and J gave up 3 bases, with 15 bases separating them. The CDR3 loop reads CASSPTGTNYNEQFF. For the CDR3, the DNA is TGTGCCAGCTCCCCAACAGGCACCAACTACAATGAGCAGTTCTTC.

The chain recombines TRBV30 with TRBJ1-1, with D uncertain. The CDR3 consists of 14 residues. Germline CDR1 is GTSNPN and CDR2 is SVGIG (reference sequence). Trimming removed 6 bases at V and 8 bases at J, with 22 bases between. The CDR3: CACRTAFNTEEAFF. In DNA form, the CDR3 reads TGTGCCTGCCGGACGGCCTTCAACACTGAGGAAGCTTTCTTT.

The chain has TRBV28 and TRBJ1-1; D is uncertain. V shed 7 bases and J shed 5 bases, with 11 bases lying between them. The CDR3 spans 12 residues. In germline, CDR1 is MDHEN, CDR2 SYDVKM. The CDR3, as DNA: TGTGCCAGCAATGATCTGGGGACTGAAGCTTTCTTT. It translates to CASNDLGTEAFF.

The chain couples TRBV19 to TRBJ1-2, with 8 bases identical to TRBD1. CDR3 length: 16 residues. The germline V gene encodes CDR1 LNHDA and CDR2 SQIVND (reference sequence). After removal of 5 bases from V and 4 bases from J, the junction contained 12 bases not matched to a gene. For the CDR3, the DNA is TGTGCCAGTAGTCGTCCACCCGGGACAGGAGGCTATGGCTACACCTTC. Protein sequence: CASSRPPGTGGYGYTF.

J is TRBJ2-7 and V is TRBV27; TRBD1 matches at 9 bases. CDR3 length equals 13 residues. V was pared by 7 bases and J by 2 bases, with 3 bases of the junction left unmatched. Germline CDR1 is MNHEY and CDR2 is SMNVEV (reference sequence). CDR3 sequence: CASTGQGTYEQYF. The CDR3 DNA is TGTGCCAGCACGGGACAGGGAACCTACGAGCAGTACTTC.